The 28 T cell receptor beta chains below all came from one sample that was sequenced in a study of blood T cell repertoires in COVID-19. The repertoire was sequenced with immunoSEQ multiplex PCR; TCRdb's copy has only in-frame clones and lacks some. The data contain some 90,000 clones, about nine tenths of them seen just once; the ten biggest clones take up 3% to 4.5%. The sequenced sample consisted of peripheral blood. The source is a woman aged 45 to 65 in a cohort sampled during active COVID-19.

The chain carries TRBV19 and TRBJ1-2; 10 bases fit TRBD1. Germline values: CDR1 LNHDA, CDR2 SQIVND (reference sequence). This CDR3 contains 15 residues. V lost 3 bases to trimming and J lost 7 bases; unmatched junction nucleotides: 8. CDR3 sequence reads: CASSIGTGVPGGYTF. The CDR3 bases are TGTGCCAGTAGTATCGGGACAGGGGTCCCGGGTGGCTACACCTTC.

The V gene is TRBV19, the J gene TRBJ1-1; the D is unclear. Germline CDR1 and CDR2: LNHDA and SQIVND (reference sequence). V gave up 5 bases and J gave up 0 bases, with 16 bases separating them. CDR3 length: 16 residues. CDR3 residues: CASSPSSQAMNTEAFF. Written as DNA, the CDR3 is TGTGCCAGTAGTCCTTCGAGTCAGGCGATGAACACTGAAGCTTTCTTT.

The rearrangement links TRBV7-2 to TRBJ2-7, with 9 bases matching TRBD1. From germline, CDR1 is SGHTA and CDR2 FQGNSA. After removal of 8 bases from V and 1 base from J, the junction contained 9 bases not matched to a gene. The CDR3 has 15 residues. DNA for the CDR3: TGTGCCAGCCGCCCCGGGACAGGGTATTCCTACGAGCAGTACTTC. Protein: CASRPGTGYSYEQYF. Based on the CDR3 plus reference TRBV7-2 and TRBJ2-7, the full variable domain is GAGVSQSPSNKVTEKGKDVELRCDPISGHTALYWYRQSLGQGLEFLIYFQGNSAPDKSGLPSDRFSAERTGGSVSTLTIQRTQQEDSAVYLCASRPGTGYSYEQYFGPGTRLTVT.

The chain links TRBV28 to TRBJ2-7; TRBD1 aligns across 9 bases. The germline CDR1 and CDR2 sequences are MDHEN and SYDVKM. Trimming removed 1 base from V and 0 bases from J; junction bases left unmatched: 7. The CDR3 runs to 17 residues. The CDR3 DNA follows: TGTGCCAGCAGTTTATCGGGGACAGGGCCAAACTCCTACGAGCAGTACTTC. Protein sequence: CASSLSGTGPNSYEQYF. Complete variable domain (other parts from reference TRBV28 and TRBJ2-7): DVKVTQSSRYLVKRTGEKVFLECVQDMDHENMFWYRQDPGLGLRLIYFSYDVKMKEKGDIPEGYSVSREKKERFSLILESASTNQTSMYLCASSLSGTGPNSYEQYFGPGTRLTVT.

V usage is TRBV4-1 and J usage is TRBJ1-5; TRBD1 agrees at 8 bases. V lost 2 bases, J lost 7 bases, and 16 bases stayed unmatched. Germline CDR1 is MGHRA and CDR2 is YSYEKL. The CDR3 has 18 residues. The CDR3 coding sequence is TGCGCCAGCAGCCAACTCAGGGGGCCAGGGCAAATTGGACAGCCCCAGCATTTT. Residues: CASSQLRGPGQIGQPQHF.

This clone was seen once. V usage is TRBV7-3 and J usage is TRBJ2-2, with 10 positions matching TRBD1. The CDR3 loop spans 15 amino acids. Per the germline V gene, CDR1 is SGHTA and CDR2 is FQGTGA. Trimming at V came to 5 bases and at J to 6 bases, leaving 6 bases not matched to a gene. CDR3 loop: CASSPHGQGAGELFF. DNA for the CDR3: TGTGCCAGCAGCCCCCACGGACAGGGGGCCGGGGAGCTGTTTTTT.

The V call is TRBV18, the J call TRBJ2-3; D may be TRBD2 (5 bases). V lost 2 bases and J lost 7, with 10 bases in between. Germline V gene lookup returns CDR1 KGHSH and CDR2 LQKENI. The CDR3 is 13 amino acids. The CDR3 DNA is TGTGCCAGCTCACCATCAGCGGCATATACGCAGTATTTT. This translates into CASSPSAAYTQYF.

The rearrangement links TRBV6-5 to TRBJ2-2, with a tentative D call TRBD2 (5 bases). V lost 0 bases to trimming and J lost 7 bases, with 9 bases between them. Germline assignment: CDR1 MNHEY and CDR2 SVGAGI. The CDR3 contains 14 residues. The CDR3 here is CASSYSRDSGELFF. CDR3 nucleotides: TGTGCCAGCAGTTACTCGAGGGATAGCGGGGAGCTGTTTTTT.

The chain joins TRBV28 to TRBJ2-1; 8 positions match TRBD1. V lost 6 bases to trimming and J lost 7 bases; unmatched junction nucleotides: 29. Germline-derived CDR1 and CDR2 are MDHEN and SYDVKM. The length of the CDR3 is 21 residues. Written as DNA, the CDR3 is TGTGCCAGCAGCTTACTCGGTGCCGGGACAGGCCAACGGAGTTCCCAAAATGAGCAGTTCTTC. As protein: CASSLLGAGTGQRSSQNEQFF.

The CDR3 nucleotides are TGTGCCAGCAGCGTATCGGGACAGGGTAACACTGAAGCTTTCTTT. This encodes CASSVSGQGNTEAFF. The genes are TRBV9 and TRBJ1-1, with 9 bases fitting TRBD1. V shed 1 base and J 2 bases; nucleotides not matched to a gene: 3. Germline lookup yields CDR1 SGDLS and CDR2 YYNGEE. The CDR3 loop spans 15 amino acids.

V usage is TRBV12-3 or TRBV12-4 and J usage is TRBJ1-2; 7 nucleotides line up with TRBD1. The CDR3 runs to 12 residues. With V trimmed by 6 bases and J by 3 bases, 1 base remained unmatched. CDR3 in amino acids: CASRQGYYGYTF. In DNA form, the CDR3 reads TGTGCCAGCAGACAGGGGTACTATGGCTACACCTTC.

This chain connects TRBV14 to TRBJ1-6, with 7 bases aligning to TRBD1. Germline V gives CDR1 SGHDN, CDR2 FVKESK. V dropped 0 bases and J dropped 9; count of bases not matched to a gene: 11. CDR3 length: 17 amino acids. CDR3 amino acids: CASSQEAFGTGVSPLHF. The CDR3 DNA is TGTGCCAGCAGCCAAGAAGCGTTCGGCACAGGGGTTTCACCCCTCCACTTT.

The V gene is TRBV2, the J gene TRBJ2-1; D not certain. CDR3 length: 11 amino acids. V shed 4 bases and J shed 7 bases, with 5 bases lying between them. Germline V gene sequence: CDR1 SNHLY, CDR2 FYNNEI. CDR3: CASSAGNEQFF. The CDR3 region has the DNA TGTGCCAGCAGTGCGGGTAATGAGCAGTTCTTC.

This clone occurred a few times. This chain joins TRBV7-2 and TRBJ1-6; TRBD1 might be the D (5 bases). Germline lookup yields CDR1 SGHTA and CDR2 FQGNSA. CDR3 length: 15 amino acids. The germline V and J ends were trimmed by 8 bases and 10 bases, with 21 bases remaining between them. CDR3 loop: CASRAGGGIWSPLHF. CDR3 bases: TGTGCCAGCCGGGCTGGGGGAGGGATTTGGTCACCCCTCCACTTT.

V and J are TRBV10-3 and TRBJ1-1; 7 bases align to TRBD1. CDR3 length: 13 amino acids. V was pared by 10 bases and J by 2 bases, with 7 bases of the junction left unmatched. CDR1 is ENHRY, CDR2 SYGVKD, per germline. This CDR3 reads CATTGTVNTEAFF. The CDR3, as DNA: TGTGCCACCACAGGGACAGTAAACACTGAAGCTTTCTTT.

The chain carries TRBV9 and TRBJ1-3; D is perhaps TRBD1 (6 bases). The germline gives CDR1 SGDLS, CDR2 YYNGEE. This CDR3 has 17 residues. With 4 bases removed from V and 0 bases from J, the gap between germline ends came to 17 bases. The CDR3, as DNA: TGTGCCAGCAGCCCCTCCCAAGGGGGTTTCTCTGGAAACACCATATATTTT. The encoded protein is CASSPSQGGFSGNTIYF. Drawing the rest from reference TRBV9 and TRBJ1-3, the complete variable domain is DSGVTQTPKHLITATGQRVTLRCSPRSGDLSVYWYQQSLDQGLQFLIQYYNGEERAKGNILERFSAQQFPDLHSELNLSSLELGDSALYFCASSPSQGGFSGNTIYFGEGSWLTVV.

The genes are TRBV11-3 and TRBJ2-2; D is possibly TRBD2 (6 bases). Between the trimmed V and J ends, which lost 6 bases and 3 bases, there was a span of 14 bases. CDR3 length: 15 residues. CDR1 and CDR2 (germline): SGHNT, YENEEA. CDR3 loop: CASRLAGVDTGELFF. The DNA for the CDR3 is TGTGCCAGCAGACTAGCCGGAGTGGACACCGGGGAGCTGTTTTTT. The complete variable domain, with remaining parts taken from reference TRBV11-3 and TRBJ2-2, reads EAGVVQSPRYKIIEKKQPVAFWCNPISGHNTLYWYLQNLGQGPELLIRYENEEAVDDSQLPKDRFSAERLKGVDSTLKIQPAELGDSAVYLCASRLAGVDTGELFFGEGSRLTVL.

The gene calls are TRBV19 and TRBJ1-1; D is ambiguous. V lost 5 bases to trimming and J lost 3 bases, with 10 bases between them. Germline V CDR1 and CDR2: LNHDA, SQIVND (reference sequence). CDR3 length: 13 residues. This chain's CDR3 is CASSEVPHTEAFF. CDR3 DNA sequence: TGTGCCAGTAGTGAGGTTCCGCACACTGAAGCTTTCTTT.

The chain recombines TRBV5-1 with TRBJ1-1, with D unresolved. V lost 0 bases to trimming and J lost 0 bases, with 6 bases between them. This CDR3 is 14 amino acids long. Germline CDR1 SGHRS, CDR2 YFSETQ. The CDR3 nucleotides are TGCGCCAGCAGCTTGGCCGGGATGAACACTGAAGCTTTCTTT. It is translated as CASSLAGMNTEAFF.

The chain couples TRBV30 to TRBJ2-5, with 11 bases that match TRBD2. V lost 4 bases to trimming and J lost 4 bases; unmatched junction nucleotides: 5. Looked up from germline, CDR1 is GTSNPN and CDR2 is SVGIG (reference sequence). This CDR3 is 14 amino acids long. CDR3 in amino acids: CAWNIAGGGETQYF. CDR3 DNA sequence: TGTGCCTGGAATATAGCGGGGGGGGGAGAGACCCAGTACTTC.

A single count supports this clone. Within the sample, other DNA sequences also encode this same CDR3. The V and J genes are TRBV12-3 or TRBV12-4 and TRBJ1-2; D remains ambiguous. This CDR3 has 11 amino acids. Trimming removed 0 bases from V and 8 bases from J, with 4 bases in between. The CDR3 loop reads CASSLAGGYTF. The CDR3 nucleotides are TGTGCCAGCAGTTTAGCCGGGGGCTACACCTTC.

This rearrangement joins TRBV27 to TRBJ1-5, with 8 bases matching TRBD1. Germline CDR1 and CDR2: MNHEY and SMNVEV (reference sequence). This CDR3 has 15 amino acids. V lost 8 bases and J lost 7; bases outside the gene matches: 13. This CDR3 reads CASVPYSGGGQPQHF. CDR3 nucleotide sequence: TGTGCCAGCGTTCCTTATTCAGGGGGCGGGCAGCCCCAGCATTTT.

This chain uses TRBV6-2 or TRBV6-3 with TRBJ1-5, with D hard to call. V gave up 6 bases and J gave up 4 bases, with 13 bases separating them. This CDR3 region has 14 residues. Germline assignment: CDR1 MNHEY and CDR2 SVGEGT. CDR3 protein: CASSHQSPNQPQHF. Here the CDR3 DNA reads TGTGCCAGCAGCCACCAGTCCCCGAATCAGCCCCAGCATTTT.

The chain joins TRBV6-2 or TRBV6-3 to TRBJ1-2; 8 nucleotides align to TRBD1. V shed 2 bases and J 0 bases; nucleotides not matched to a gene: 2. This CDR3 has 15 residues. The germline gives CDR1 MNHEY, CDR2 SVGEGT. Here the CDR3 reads CASSYRQGTNYGYTF. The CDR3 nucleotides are TGTGCCAGCAGTTACCGACAGGGGACTAACTATGGCTACACCTTC.

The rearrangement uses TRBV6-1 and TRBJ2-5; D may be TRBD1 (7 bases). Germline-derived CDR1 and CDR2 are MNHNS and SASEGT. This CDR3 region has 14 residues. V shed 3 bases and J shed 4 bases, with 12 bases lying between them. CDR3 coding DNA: TGTGCCAGCAGTGACAGGGGGGCGGCAGAGACCCAGTACTTC. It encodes CASSDRGAAETQYF.

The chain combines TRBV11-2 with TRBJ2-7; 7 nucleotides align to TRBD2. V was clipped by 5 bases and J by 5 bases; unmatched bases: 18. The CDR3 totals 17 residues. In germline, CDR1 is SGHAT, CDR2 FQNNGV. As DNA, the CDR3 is TGTGCCAGCAGCCCACGACTGGGGGGGGGACGGCATAACGAGCAGTACTTC. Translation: CASSPRLGGGRHNEQYF.

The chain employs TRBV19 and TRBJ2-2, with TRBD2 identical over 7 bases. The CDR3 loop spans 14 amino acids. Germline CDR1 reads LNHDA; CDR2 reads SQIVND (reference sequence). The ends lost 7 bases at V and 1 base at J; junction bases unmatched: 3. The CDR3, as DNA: TGTGCCAGTAAGCAGCGGGAGAACACCGGGGAGCTGTTTTTT. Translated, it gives CASKQRENTGELFF.

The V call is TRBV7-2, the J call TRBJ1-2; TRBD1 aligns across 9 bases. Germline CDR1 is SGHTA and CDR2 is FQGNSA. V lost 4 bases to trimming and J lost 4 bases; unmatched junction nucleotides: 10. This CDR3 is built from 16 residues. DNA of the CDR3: TGTGCCAGCAGCTCCTACACCGGGACAGGGAGCTATGGCTACACCTTC. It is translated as CASSSYTGTGSYGYTF.